Below, one T cell receptor (beta chain) is given with its context. In the source study's methods: Cell counts per sample came from amplifying reference gene primers. Here immunoSEQ multiplex PCR was the method, and the copy in TCRdb shows in-frame clones only, minus some. V, J and clone size derive from that table, while D and trimming were established from the DNA sequence. The table lists around 160,000 clones, around 86% of them singletons. These data originate in a study of blood T cell repertoires in COVID-19. In the study overall: Specimens from acute and convalescent COVID-19 originated in the United States, Italy and Spain. Nucleic acid was either cDNA or gDNA, and it came from T cells, B-cell-depleted T cells, or PBMCs.

In germline, CDR1 is KGHDR, CDR2 SFDVKD. This CDR3 contains 12 residues. V was shortened by 3 bases and J by 7 bases, with 6 bases between the two germline ends. The receptor was derived from a man between 60 and 75 years old with acute or convalescent COVID-19. Sequenced material: peripheral blood. J is TRBJ2-1 and V is TRBV24-1, with a weak D call TRBD2 (5 bases). In nucleotides, the CDR3 is TGTGCCACCAGTGATCCGGGAAATGAGCAGTTCTTC. Translating it yields CATSDPGNEQFF.